These T cell receptor beta chains were read from a single sample in a study of somatic mutations in cytotoxic T cells in rheumatoid arthritis. TCRdb keeps only in-frame clones here, not all; method: immunoSEQ multiplex PCR. The sample consists of about 9,000 clones, 79% of them appearing once. Sequencing input: CD8+ T cells sorted from blood. The receptors were sampled from an adult with rheumatoid arthritis. Both conserved end residues are part of each CDR3. D genes are given only for firm matches. Where a row states a size, it is once, few, many or the class of an expanded clone; other rows omit it.

D	J	V	size	DNA	CDR3
TRBD1	TRBJ2-3	TRBV13	.	TGTGCCAGCAGCCCGGGACAGCTTAGCACAGATACGCAGTATTTT	CASSPGQLSTDTQYF
.	TRBJ2-7	TRBV7-8	.	TGTGCCAGCAGCTCCCCCGACGAGCAGTACTTC	CASSSPDEQYF
.	TRBJ1-1	TRBV2	.	TGTGCCAGCCGGTGGGGCACTGAAGCTTTCTTT	CASRWGTEAFF
.	TRBJ1-5	TRBV27	.	TGTGCCAGCCGAATGACAGGACGCTACAATCAGCCCCAGCATTTT	CASRMTGRYNQPQHF
TRBD1	TRBJ1-6	TRBV7-9	.	TGTGCCAGCAGACCGGGACAGGGAGGCTATAATTCACCCCTCCACTTT	CASRPGQGGYNSPLHF
.	TRBJ2-7	TRBV30	once	TGTGCCTGGAGGTCTTATACGAACGAGCAGTACTTC	CAWRSYTNEQYF
.	TRBJ2-1	TRBV4-1	.	TGCGCCAGCAGCCAAGATCTGAGCAGGGCCTACTCCTACAATGAGCAGTTCTTC	CASSQDLSRAYSYNEQFF
.	TRBJ2-1	TRBV6-5	.	TGTGCCAGCAGTTGGTTCCTAGCACCCAATGAGCAGTTCTTC	CASSWFLAPNEQFF
TRBD2	TRBJ2-1	TRBV18	.	TGTGCCAGCTCACCGCCCCGGACTAGCGATTACAATGAGCAGTTCTTC	CASSPPRTSDYNEQFF
.	TRBJ1-2	TRBV6-1	.	TGTGCCAGCAGAGGGGCCCTCTCCTATGGCTACACCTTC	CASRGALSYGYTF
TRBD2	TRBJ2-1	TRBV28	few	TGTGCCAGCAGTTTATTTGATCGGGCAGCGGGGCTACAAAGCTCCTACAATGAGCAGTTCTTC	CASSLFDRAAGLQSSYNEQFF
.	TRBJ2-2	TRBV19	.	TGTGCCAGTAGTATCCTTCCCGGGGAGCTGTTTTTT	CASSILPGELFF
.	TRBJ1-1	TRBV5-1	.	TGCGCCAGCACCGCACACGGGGGGAGAACTGAAGCTTTCTTT	CASTAHGGRTEAFF
TRBD2	TRBJ2-5	TRBV4-2	.	TGTGCCAGCAGCCAAGATCGGGGGGGCCAGGAGACCCAGTACTTC	CASSQDRGGQETQYF
TRBD1	TRBJ1-2	TRBV28	.	TGTGCCAGCAGTTTATCCCAGGGGGCGATCTATGGCTACACCTTC	CASSLSQGAIYGYTF
TRBD1	TRBJ2-3	TRBV28	.	TGTGCCAGCAGTTTTACAGGGGATGCGGCAGATACGCAGTATTTT	CASSFTGDAADTQYF
.	TRBJ2-5	TRBV4-1	.	TGCGCCAGCAGCCAAGATTTCCTCCAAACATACTTGGAGACCCAGTACTTC	CASSQDFLQTYLETQYF
.	TRBJ2-1	TRBV7-3	.	TGTGCCAGCAGCTCCGATCCAGCGGGTGAGCAGTTCTTC	CASSSDPAGEQFF
TRBD1	TRBJ2-7	TRBV6-5	.	TGTGCCAGCAGCCGGGACAGGGGGTACGAGCAGTACTTC	CASSRDRGYEQYF
.	TRBJ2-7	TRBV19	few	TGTGCCAGTAGTCCTCGTTCTAGCATCGAGCAGTACTTC	CASSPRSSIEQYF
TRBD1	TRBJ2-1	TRBV7-9	.	TGTGCCAGCAGCTTAGTGAGTACCAGGGGGATGTACAATGAGCAGTTCTTC	CASSLVSTRGMYNEQFF
.	TRBJ2-3	TRBV7-2	.	TGTGCCAGCAGCTTAGCTGTTAGCACAGATACGCAGTATTTT	CASSLAVSTDTQYF
.	TRBJ2-1	TRBV5-1	.	TGCGCCAGCAGCTTCCAGGGTATATACAATGAGCAGTTCTTC	CASSFQGIYNEQFF
.	TRBJ1-1	TRBV5-6	.	TGTGCCAGCAGCTTGGGAGACACTGAAGCTTTCTTT	CASSLGDTEAFF
TRBD1	TRBJ2-1	TRBV5-1	once	TGCGCCAGCTCCACCGGGACAGGGGGCTACAATGAGCAGTTCTTC	CASSTGTGGYNEQFF
.	TRBJ1-5	TRBV2	.	TGTGCCAGCAGAGACAGTGAGCGGGGAGGAGGACAGCCCCAGCATTTT	CASRDSERGGGQPQHF
TRBD1	TRBJ2-5	TRBV10-3	.	TGTGCCACGGGACTGGGACAGGGGTACCAAGAGACCCAGTACTTC	CATGLGQGYQETQYF
TRBD2	TRBJ2-3	TRBV18	.	TGTGCCAGCTCACACAACCAGCGGGGGGGCACAGATACGCAGTATTTT	CASSHNQRGGTDTQYF
.	TRBJ1-5	TRBV5-5	medium-sized	TGTGCCAGCAGCTTGGAACGTGGGGCTCTCAATCAGCCCCAGCATTTT	CASSLERGALNQPQHF
TRBD2	TRBJ2-2	TRBV4-1	.	TGCGCCAGCAGTCCGGGACTAGCGGGAGCGCCCGGGGAGCTGTTTTTT	CASSPGLAGAPGELFF
.	TRBJ2-1	TRBV19	.	TGTGCCAGTAGTATAGTGGGAGGCGATGAGCAGTTCTTC	CASSIVGGDEQFF
TRBD1	TRBJ2-1	TRBV7-9	.	TGTGCCAGCAGCCCGACAGGGGGAACGCACAATGAGCAGTTCTTC	CASSPTGGTHNEQFF
TRBD2	TRBJ2-1	TRBV27	.	TGTACCAGCAGTTGGGGGACGGCGGGAGAGAATTATGAGCAGTTCTTC	CTSSWGTAGENYEQFF
.	TRBJ2-1	TRBV5-5	.	TGTGCCAGCAGCCTGATTAGGGATGAGCAGTTCTTC	CASSLIRDEQFF
.	TRBJ1-3	TRBV29-1	.	TGCAGCGCTACAGTCTCAGGAGACACCATATATTTT	CSATVSGDTIYF
.	TRBJ2-2	TRBV19	.	TGTGCCAGTACCCCGGGGGCGGCCGGGGAGCTGTTTTTT	CASTPGAAGELFF
TRBD1	TRBJ2-7	TRBV11-2	.	TGTGCCAGCAGCTTAGAGGGGACAGAAGCTTTTTCCTACGAGCAGTACTTC	CASSLEGTEAFSYEQYF
.	TRBJ1-1	TRBV7-9	few	TGTGCCAGCAGTGGTCAGGGGATGTTCACTGAAGCTTTCTTT	CASSGQGMFTEAFF
TRBD1	TRBJ1-4	TRBV10-3	.	TGTGCCATCAGTGAACAGGGGGCAGGAAAACTGTTTTTT	CAISEQGAGKLFF
TRBD1	TRBJ2-7	TRBV19	once	TGTGCCAGTAGTATAGAACGACAGGGGATCTCTCCCTACGAGCAGTACTTC	CASSIERQGISPYEQYF
.	TRBJ2-7	TRBV14	.	TGTGCCAGCAGCCAAGGGGAGCACTACGAGCAGTACTTC	CASSQGEHYEQYF
TRBD2	TRBJ2-3	TRBV5-3	.	TGTGCCAGAAGCCATCTCAGACTAGCGGGAGGCCCTAGGACAGATACGCAGTATTTT	CARSHLRLAGGPRTDTQYF
TRBD2	TRBJ2-1	TRBV7-6	.	TGTGCCAGCAGCTCCCGGGCTAGCGGGGGGGCCGCGGATGAGCAGTTCTTC	CASSSRASGGAADEQFF
.	TRBJ1-1	TRBV30	.	TGTGCCTGGAGTACCCTCGGGGGAGCTTTCTTT	CAWSTLGGAFF
.	TRBJ1-2	TRBV13	.	TGTGCCAGCAGCTCCTCGGGAGGCTACACCTTC	CASSSSGGYTF
.	TRBJ2-5	TRBV5-4	.	TGTGCCAGCAGACGGGACCTTGCGGAGAGGGAGACCCAGTACTTC	CASRRDLAERETQYF
.	TRBJ1-4	TRBV5-1	once	TGCGCCAGCAGCAGTGGACAAGATGCAACTAATGAAAAACTGTTTTTT	CASSSGQDATNEKLFF
.	TRBJ1-2	TRBV4-1	.	TGCGCCAGCAGCCAACCCCTGGGGGCACGGAACTATGGCTACACCTTC	CASSQPLGARNYGYTF
.	TRBJ1-1	TRBV4-2	.	TGTGCCAGCAGCCAAGAGGGGTCCGGTGAAGCTTTCTTT	CASSQEGSGEAFF
.	TRBJ1-2	TRBV28	.	TGTGCCAGCTATACTAGTATGGTAGGGCCGCACTACTATGGCTACACCTTC	CASYTSMVGPHYYGYTF